This T cell receptor (beta chain) derives from a study of shared clonotypes between healthy human individuals. General study points: Sampling used blood alone; tissue repertoires probably differ. With a handful of donors compared, 4.5% to 6.5% of naive CD4 clonotypes were shared.

Notes on this clone: Its specificity is not known.

CDR1 is SGHNT, CDR2 YYREEE, per germline (reference sequence). This CDR3 is built from 15 residues. With V trimmed by 0 bases and J by 11 bases, 10 bases remained unmatched. Source study methods: ImmunoSEQ gave junction-only sequences without quality scores, so filtering differed. Data came from immunoSEQ multiplex PCR; TCRdb stores just in-frame clones and leaves some out. That table furnishes V, J and clone size, whereas the DNA furnished D and trimming. The sample contains 2 million to 2.5 million clones, almost 96% of which appear only once. Every donor was a Caucasian adult from Nashville, Tennessee.

The sequence derives from a man aged 18 to 29 in good health. Material for sequencing was naive CD4+ T cells sorted from blood. This sample's subset: CD45RA+ positively selected. The chain couples TRBV5-4 to TRBJ2-2, with 7 bases that match TRBD1. The CDR3 protein is CASSLAMTQGVELFF. The CDR3 DNA reads TGTGCCAGCAGCTTGGCGATGACGCAGGGGGTAGAGCTGTTTTTT.